The 15 T cell receptor beta chains reported below all come from one sample, sequenced in a study of blood T cell repertoires in COVID-19. The repertoire was sequenced with immunoSEQ multiplex PCR; TCRdb's copy has only in-frame clones and lacks some. The sample yields some 150,000 clones, approximately 85% seen once. The source material was peripheral blood. These receptors were collected from a man aged 40-49 years with acute or convalescent COVID-19.

The V gene is TRBV3-1 (or the pseudogene TRBV3-2), the J gene TRBJ2-2; TRBD2 agrees at 13 bases. The J segment lost 7 bases and the V segment lost 4 bases, leaving 6 bases of the junction unmatched. Per the germline V gene, CDR1 is LGHDT and CDR2 is YNNKEL (reference sequence). There are 16 residues in the CDR3. The CDR3: CASSLSLAGGIGELFF. For the CDR3, the DNA is TGTGCCAGCAGCCTATCACTAGCGGGGGGGATCGGGGAGCTGTTTTTT.

This sequence joins TRBV6-1 and TRBJ1-5, with a tentative D call TRBD1 (6 bases). The CDR3 is 16 residues long. Germline CDR1 reads MNHNS; CDR2 reads SASEGT. V lost 2 bases and J 3 bases, leaving 14 bases between the germline ends. The DNA for the CDR3 is TGTGCCAGCAGTGAACGGACAGCAAGATCCAATCAGCCCCAGCATTTT. Its translation is CASSERTARSNQPQHF.

The J gene is TRBJ2-1, the V gene TRBV3-1 (or the pseudogene TRBV3-2); 8 bases align to TRBD2. The CDR3 has 18 amino acids. With V trimmed by 0 bases and J by 0 bases, 7 bases remained unmatched. CDR1 is LGHDT and CDR2 is YNNKEL in the germline V gene (reference sequence). For the CDR3, the DNA is TGTGCCAGCAGCCAAGATCTTCTAGCGGGTGTCTCCTACAATGAGCAGTTCTTC. Encoded protein: CASSQDLLAGVSYNEQFF.

This clone was counted only a few times. This chain connects TRBV4-2 to TRBJ2-7; maybe TRBD1 (5 bases). Trimming removed 3 bases at V and 5 bases at J, with 11 bases between. CDR1 is LGHNA and CDR2 is YNFKEQ in the germline V gene. CDR3 length: 13 amino acids. The CDR3 sequence: CASSHQEGDEQYF. CDR3 bases: TGTGCCAGCAGCCACCAGGAAGGGGACGAGCAGTACTTC.

This chain links TRBV5-1 with TRBJ1-1; D not certain. CDR3 length: 16 residues. V was pared by 0 bases and J by 1 base, with 13 bases between. Germline V gives CDR1 SGHRS, CDR2 YFSETQ. CDR3 coding DNA: TGCGCCAGCAGCTTGGTAGGTCTGGGGAGGAACACTGAAGCTTTCTTT. It specifies CASSLVGLGRNTEAFF.

The rearrangement uses TRBV11-1 and TRBJ1-1; D is uncertain. CDR1 is SGHAT, CDR2 FQDESV, per germline (reference sequence). The V gene lost 6 bases and the J gene lost 6 bases, with 11 bases spanning the gap. The CDR3 consists of 12 residues. DNA of the CDR3: TGTGCCAGCAGAGAAGAGGGCCCTGAAGCTTTCTTT. Its protein product is CASREEGPEAFF.

V and J are TRBV3-1 (or the pseudogene TRBV3-2) and TRBJ1-4, with 8 bases identical to TRBD1. V dropped 3 bases and J dropped 6; count of bases not matched to a gene: 9. The germline V gene has CDR1 LGHDT and CDR2 YNNKEL (reference sequence). The CDR3 runs 16 residues. CDR3 DNA: TGTGCCAGCAGCCAGCCCCGAGGGACAGGAGATGAAAAACTGTTTTTT. It specifies CASSQPRGTGDEKLFF.

This clone occurred a few times. This rearrangement joins TRBV2 to TRBJ1-5; D might be TRBD1 (5 bases). The CDR3 loop spans 15 amino acids. Trimming shortened V by 4 bases and J by 2 bases, and 12 bases separated the two germline ends. CDR1 SNHLY and CDR2 FYNNEI come from the germline V gene. The CDR3 spells CASSADTRGNQPQHF. Written as DNA, the CDR3 is TGTGCCAGCAGTGCGGACACCCGAGGCAATCAGCCCCAGCATTTT.

The rearrangement joins TRBV3-1 (or the pseudogene TRBV3-2) to TRBJ1-1; TRBD1 is a possible D gene (5 bases). The CDR3 is 15 amino acids. The ends were cut back, 1 base at V and 5 bases at J, with 14 bases in the middle. Germline values: CDR1 LGHDT, CDR2 YNNKEL (reference sequence). CDR3 in amino acids: CASSQGAGFSTEAFF. CDR3 nucleotides: TGTGCCAGCAGCCAAGGGGCAGGGTTCTCGACTGAAGCTTTCTTT.

The chain recombines TRBV9 with TRBJ1-3; D remains ambiguous. Trimming took 0 bases from V and 1 from J, leaving 14 bases between them. Germline-derived CDR1 and CDR2 are SGDLS and YYNGEE. The CDR3 covers 17 residues. The CDR3 nucleotides are TGTGCCAGCAGCGTAGCCCCCAGACCGACATCTGGAAACACCATATATTTT. Translation: CASSVAPRPTSGNTIYF.

V gene TRBV6-5 combines with J gene TRBJ1-2; maybe TRBD1 (6 bases). The CDR3 spans 15 residues. Trimming left V 0 bases short and J 5 bases short, with 13 bases between. From germline, CDR1 is MNHEY and CDR2 SVGAGI. The CDR3 region is CASSYSAGVGYGYTF. The DNA of the CDR3 is TGTGCCAGCAGTTACTCGGCAGGGGTTGGGTATGGCTACACCTTC.

V is TRBV29-1 and J is TRBJ2-3, with 10 positions matching TRBD1. The CDR3 loop spans 14 amino acids. The germline V gene has CDR1 SQVTM and CDR2 ANQGSEA. J gave up 3 bases and V 1 base, and 1 base lay outside the gene matches. This CDR3 reads CSVEGQGATDTQYF. The CDR3 bases are TGCAGCGTTGAAGGACAGGGGGCTACAGATACGCAGTATTTT.

CDR3 amino acids: CASSEGGRPVAGNTIYF. In nucleotides, the CDR3 is TGTGCCAGCAGCGAGGGGGGGAGGCCCGTCGCTGGAAACACCATATATTTT. V usage is TRBV9 and J usage is TRBJ1-3, with D perhaps TRBD1 (6 bases). Between the trimmed V and J ends, which lost 3 bases and 2 bases, there was a span of 18 bases. Germline-derived CDR1 and CDR2 are SGDLS and YYNGEE. The CDR3 contains 17 residues.

The gene calls are TRBV19 and TRBJ1-2; D gene uncertain. V was clipped by 3 bases and J by 4 bases, with 12 bases between them. Germline loops: CDR1 LNHDA, CDR2 SQIVND (reference sequence). The CDR3 is 14 residues long. CDR3 sequence: CASSMREAVYGYTF. Written as DNA, the CDR3 is TGTGCCAGTAGTATGAGGGAGGCGGTCTATGGCTACACCTTC.

The chain links TRBV9 to TRBJ1-3; D possibly corresponds to TRBD1 (5 bases). The CDR3 is 17 residues long. Trimming left V 0 bases short and J 3 bases short, with 16 bases between. Per the germline V gene, CDR1 is SGDLS and CDR2 is YYNGEE. This chain's CDR3 is CASSVEEPGRVGNTIYF. DNA for the CDR3: TGTGCCAGCAGCGTAGAGGAGCCAGGGAGGGTTGGAAACACCATATATTTT.